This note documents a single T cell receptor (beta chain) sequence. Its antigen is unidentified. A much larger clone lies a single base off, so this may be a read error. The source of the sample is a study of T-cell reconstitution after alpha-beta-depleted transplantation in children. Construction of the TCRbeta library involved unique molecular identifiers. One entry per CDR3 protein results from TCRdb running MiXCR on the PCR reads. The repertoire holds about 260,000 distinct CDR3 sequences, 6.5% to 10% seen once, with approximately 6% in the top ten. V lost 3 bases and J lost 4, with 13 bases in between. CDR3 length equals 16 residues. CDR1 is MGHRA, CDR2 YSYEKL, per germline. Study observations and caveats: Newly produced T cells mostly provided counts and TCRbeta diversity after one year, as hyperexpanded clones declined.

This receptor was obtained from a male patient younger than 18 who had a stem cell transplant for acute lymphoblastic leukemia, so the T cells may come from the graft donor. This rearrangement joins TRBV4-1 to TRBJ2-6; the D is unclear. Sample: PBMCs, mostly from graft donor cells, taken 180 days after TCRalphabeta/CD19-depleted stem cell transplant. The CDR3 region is CASSHRVGMGANVLTF. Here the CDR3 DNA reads TGCGCCAGCAGCCACCGGGTGGGGATGGGGGCCAACGTCCTGACTTTC.